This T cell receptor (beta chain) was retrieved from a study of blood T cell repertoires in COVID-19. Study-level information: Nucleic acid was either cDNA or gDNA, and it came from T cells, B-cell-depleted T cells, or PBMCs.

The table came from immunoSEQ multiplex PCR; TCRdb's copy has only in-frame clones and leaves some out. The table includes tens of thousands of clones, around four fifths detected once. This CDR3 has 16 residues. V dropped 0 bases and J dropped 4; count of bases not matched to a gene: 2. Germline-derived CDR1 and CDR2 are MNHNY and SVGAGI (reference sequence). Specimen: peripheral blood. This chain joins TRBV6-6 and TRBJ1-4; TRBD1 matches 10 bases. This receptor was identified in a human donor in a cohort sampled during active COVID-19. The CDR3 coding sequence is TGTGCCAGCAGTTACTCGGGGACAGGGGATAATGAAAAACTGTTTTTT. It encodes CASSYSGTGDNEKLFF.